These T cell receptor beta chains were read from a single sample in a study of blood T cell repertoires in COVID-19. The assay was immunoSEQ multiplex PCR, and TCRdb's table has in-frame clones only and misses some. The data show some 530,000 clones, 88% seen once. Sequencing was done on a sample of PBMCs or T cells enriched from blood (not recorded which). The source of these receptors is a woman aged 55 to 70 who had recovered from COVID-19. CDR3s include the opening cysteine and the closing phenylalanine or tryptophan. D genes are given only for firm matches. Clone size is not always given. Where it is, it says once, few, many or a class for expanded clones.

>TRBV18|TRBJ1-5|NA|TRBD1
TGTGCCAGCTCAGCGACAGGGGGGAGCAATCAGCCCCAGCATTTT
CASSATGGSNQPQHF
>TRBV19|TRBJ2-5|NA|NA
TGTGCCAGTAGTAATGGGGCCCAAGTTGAGACCCAGTACTTC
CASSNGAQVETQYF
>TRBV5-1|TRBJ2-1|NA|TRBD1
TGCGCCAGCCGAAACCTAGACAGGGGTTACAATGAGCAGTTCTTC
CASRNLDRGYNEQFF
>TRBV10-3|TRBJ2-7|NA|TRBD1
TGTGCCATCGGTTTTACAGGGGGCTACGAGCAGTACTTC
CAIGFTGGYEQYF
>TRBV2|TRBJ2-3|NA|NA
TGTGCCAGCAGGGCCGGGTTTTCCACGGATACGCAGTATTTT
CASRAGFSTDTQYF
>TRBV12-3/TRBV12-4|TRBJ2-7|NA|NA
TGTGCCAGCAGAAAGACAGGTTCCTACGAGCAGTACTTC
CASRKTGSYEQYF
>TRBV4-1|TRBJ2-3|NA|TRBD2
TGCGCCAGCAGCCAAGAACCGGGGGGAGGGAGCACAGATACGCAGTATTTT
CASSQEPGGGSTDTQYF
>TRBV6-1|TRBJ1-2|once|TRBD1
TGTGCCAGCAGTGATCACGGCAGGGGGCGAGTCAGCTATGGCTACACCTTC
CASSDHGRGRVSYGYTF
>TRBV2|TRBJ1-4|few|TRBD1
TGTGCCAGCAGGAAAGGACAGGGGAATGAAAAACTGTTTTTT
CASRKGQGNEKLFF
>TRBV5-4|TRBJ2-3|few|NA
TGTGCCAGCAGCGGCAGGGACACAGATACGCAGTATTTT
CASSGRDTDTQYF
>TRBV30|TRBJ2-2|NA|TRBD1
TGTGCCTGGAGGGGACAGGTGTACACCGGGGAGCTGTTTTTT
CAWRGQVYTGELFF
>TRBV18|TRBJ2-7|NA|NA
TGTGCCAGCTCACCAGGAGCACAGGGCTACGAGCAGTACTTC
CASSPGAQGYEQYF
>TRBV4-1|TRBJ1-1|NA|TRBD1
TGCGCCAGCAGCCGAACAGGGGGCGAGAACACTGAAGCTTTCTTT
CASSRTGGENTEAFF
>TRBV18|TRBJ2-2|once|NA
TGTGCCAGCTCACCTCGGGGTGCGAACACCGGGGAGCTGTTTTTT
CASSPRGANTGELFF
>TRBV10-1|TRBJ2-3|NA|NA
TGCGCCAGCAGTGAAGTAGGGAGCGGAGATACGCAGTATTTT
CASSEVGSGDTQYF
>TRBV24-1|TRBJ1-1|NA|NA
TGTGCCACCGGGGGGTTCAGGGTGGGCCTAAATGGCCTCGGTGAAGCTTTCTTT
CATGGFRVGLNGLGEAFF
>TRBV7-9|TRBJ2-1|NA|TRBD1
TGTGCCAGCAGCTTAGCGCAGGGGGCGTGGAATGAGCAGTTCTTC
CASSLAQGAWNEQFF
>TRBV30|TRBJ2-2|NA|NA
TGTGCCTGGGGAGGGGGGGAACGGGAGCTGTTTTTT
CAWGGGERELFF
>TRBV5-4|TRBJ2-1|NA|NA
TGTGCCAGCAACCACCCAGGGGAGGGGGGCAATGAGCAGTTCTTC
CASNHPGEGGNEQFF
>TRBV24-1|TRBJ2-3|NA|NA
TGTGCCACCAGTGGGGGCGGTTGGGATACGCAGTATTTT
CATSGGGWDTQYF
>TRBV7-9|TRBJ1-3|NA|NA
TGTGCCAGCAGCTTAACCGCCAGTAGCAACACCATATATTTT
CASSLTASSNTIYF
>TRBV15|TRBJ2-3|few|TRBD2
TGTGCCACCAGCAGAGAAGTTATGCGAGGCGGGGGGGCCGGAGATACGCAGTATTTT
CATSREVMRGGGAGDTQYF
>TRBV5-1|TRBJ2-1|NA|NA
TGCGCCAGCAGCCCTACTGCGATCTCCTACAATGAGCAGTTCTTC
CASSPTAISYNEQFF
>TRBV5-1|TRBJ1-1|NA|NA
TGCGCCAGCAGCTTGGGGGTATGGGAGAATGAAGCTTTCTTT
CASSLGVWENEAFF
>TRBV12-5|TRBJ2-3|NA|TRBD1
TGTGCTAGTGGTTTGGTAAGGGGGCCAAGCACAGATACGCAGTATTTT
CASGLVRGPSTDTQYF
>TRBV5-1|TRBJ2-3|NA|NA
TGCGCCAGCAGCCCCCTGGGACTCCCATCTAGCACAGATACGCAGTATTTT
CASSPLGLPSSTDTQYF
>TRBV5-4|TRBJ1-6|NA|NA
TGTGCCAGCAGCTTGGCGGGGACAAGCTCACCCCTCCACTTT
CASSLAGTSSPLHF
>TRBV5-6|TRBJ1-4|NA|TRBD1
TGTGCCAGCAGCCTCCGACAGGGCGATCTGTTTTTT
CASSLRQGDLFF
>TRBV25-1|TRBJ2-5|NA|TRBD1
TGTGCCAGCAGTTCTCCGACAGGGGGAGAGACCCAGTACTTC
CASSSPTGGETQYF